This passage covers 26 T cell receptor beta chains from one sample sequenced in a study of T-cell memory formation after mild COVID-19. Each CDR3 protein gets one entry after TCRdb re-called the 5' RACE reads with MiXCR. Of about 560,000 distinct CDR3 sequences listed, roughly 18% are singletons. Sequenced material: PBMCs or a T cell subset sorted from them (not recorded which). Every receptor here comes from an adult woman who had mild COVID-19 (a few samples of this study predate the infection). Cell type and time point are not known.

The genes are TRBV7-6 and TRBJ2-3; 8 bases align to TRBD2. The V gene's germline CDR1 is SGHVS and CDR2 FNYEAQ. The CDR3 length is 15 residues. The V gene end was trimmed by 0 bases and the J gene end by 5 bases; junction bases not matched to a gene: 4. The CDR3 reads CASSLASGILDTQYF. The CDR3 DNA reads TGTGCCAGCAGCTTAGCTAGCGGGATTTTAGATACGCAGTATTTT.

The chain couples TRBV10-3 to TRBJ2-3; either TRBD1 or TRBD2 may fit D (5 bases each). Germline lookup yields CDR1 ENHRY and CDR2 SYGVKD. V lost 6 bases and J 1 base, leaving 11 bases between the germline ends. The CDR3 is made up of 14 amino acids. CDR3 protein: CAIRGDGRTDTQYF. CDR3 DNA: TGTGCCATCAGGGGGGACGGACGCACAGATACGCAGTATTTT.

This clonotype appeared a few times. The chain recombines TRBV5-1 with TRBJ1-2; TRBD1 matches 7 bases. The CDR3 has 15 amino acids. The germline CDR1 and CDR2 sequences are SGHRS and YFSETQ. The V segment lost 0 bases and the J segment 5 bases; nucleotides outside the gene matches: 7. For the CDR3, the DNA is TGCGCCAGCAGCTTGGATTCACAGGGGAGTTATGGCTACACCTTC. Amino acid sequence: CASSLDSQGSYGYTF.

The rearrangement uses TRBV6-2 or TRBV6-3 and TRBJ2-5; D call uncertain. Germline V lookup: CDR1 MNHEY, CDR2 SVGEGT. The CDR3 is 12 residues long. V lost 7 bases to trimming and J lost 2 bases, with 8 bases between them. The CDR3 DNA reads TGTGCCAGCACCGACCCACAAGAGACCCAGTACTTC. It translates to CASTDPQETQYF.

This clonotype was picked up a small number of times. The V call is TRBV24-1, the J call TRBJ1-3; tentative D call: TRBD1 (5 bases). Trimming shortened V by 3 bases and J by 0 bases, and 8 bases separated the two germline ends. Germline-derived CDR1 and CDR2 are KGHDR and SFDVKD. The CDR3 is made up of 15 amino acids. The CDR3 coding sequence is TGTGCCACCAGTGATGGACAAGGCTCTGGAAACACCATATATTTT. This translates into CATSDGQGSGNTIYF.

The chain employs TRBV27 and TRBJ2-1; TRBD1 matches at 9 bases. The germline V gene has CDR1 MNHEY and CDR2 SMNVEV (reference sequence). V gave up 6 bases and J gave up 5 bases; unmatched junction bases: 8. The CDR3 runs 15 residues. The CDR3 region has the DNA TGTGCCAGCAGGCCCACAGGGGGCAGTCACAATGAGCAGTTCTTC. It translates to CASRPTGGSHNEQFF.

The CDR3 is CASSPWPGQGVSSSYNEQFF. The CDR3 DNA is TGCGCCAGCAGCCCTTGGCCGGGACAGGGAGTCTCGAGCTCCTACAATGAGCAGTTCTTC. The V gene is TRBV5-1, the J gene TRBJ2-1; 9 nucleotides align to TRBD1. The CDR3 extends over 20 amino acids. Germline lookup yields CDR1 SGHRS and CDR2 YFSETQ. The V gene end was trimmed by 4 bases and the J gene end by 0 bases; junction bases not matched to a gene: 17. The full variable domain, its missing parts supplied by reference TRBV5-1 and TRBJ2-1, is KAGVTQTPRYLIKTRGQQVTLSCSPISGHRSVSWYQQTPGQGLQFLFEYFSETQRNKGNFPGRFSGRQFSNSRSEMNVSTLELGDSALYLCASSPWPGQGVSSSYNEQFFGPGTRLTVL.

This clonotype was seen at least ten times. CDR3 DNA: TGCGCCAGCACGGGCCAGCGCCCCGGGGAGCTGTTTTTT. Translated, it gives CASTGQRPGELFF. The rearrangement joins TRBV5-1 to TRBJ2-2; D gene uncertain. Germline loops: CDR1 SGHRS, CDR2 YFSETQ. The ends were cut back, 6 bases at V and 6 bases at J, with 12 bases in the middle. CDR3 length: 13 residues.

This clonotype was observed a few times. In DNA, the CDR3 is TGTGCCAGCAGCCTCCGGACTAGCGGGAGGGCCGTCGGGGAGCTGTTTTTT. Encoded protein: CASSLRTSGRAVGELFF. The chain uses TRBV11-1 and TRBJ2-2; 15 positions agree with TRBD2. V lost 5 bases to trimming and J lost 7 bases; unmatched junction nucleotides: 8. Germline V lookup: CDR1 SGHAT, CDR2 FQDESV (reference sequence). CDR3 length: 17 residues.

The CDR3 region has the DNA TGTGCCAGCAGCGTAGATTACAATCAGCCCCAGCATTTT. It translates to CASSVDYNQPQHF. The chain recombines TRBV9 with TRBJ1-5; D remains unclear. The V gene's germline CDR1 is SGDLS and CDR2 YYNGEE. This CDR3 has 13 amino acids. V was pared by 0 bases and J by 3 bases, with 4 bases between.

The V and J genes are TRBV2 and TRBJ2-7, with 8 bases aligning to TRBD1. Germline V lookup: CDR1 SNHLY, CDR2 FYNNEI. CDR3 length: 16 amino acids. With V trimmed by 3 bases and J by 2 bases, 9 bases remained unmatched. The CDR3 sequence is CASSEIGQGLTYEQYF. CDR3 nucleotides: TGTGCCAGCAGTGAGATAGGACAGGGACTTACCTACGAGCAGTACTTC.

The rearrangement links TRBV3-1 to TRBJ2-2; 9 bases are shared with TRBD1. The CDR3 is made up of 17 amino acids. Trimming took 8 bases from V and 4 from J; bases not matched to a gene: 14. Germline V CDR1 and CDR2: LGHDT, YNNKEL (reference sequence). The CDR3, as DNA: TGTGCCAGCGGGGTCACAGGGGGCTTGGTAGCCACCGGGGAGCTGTTTTTT. Translation: CASGVTGGLVATGELFF.

The rearrangement joins TRBV9 to TRBJ1-1; D not resolved. The CDR3 has 15 amino acids. CDR1 SGDLS and CDR2 YYNGEE come from the germline V gene. Trimming took off 3 bases at V and 2 bases at J, with 14 bases between the two ends. The CDR3 region is CASSEGLVVNTEAFF. The CDR3 nucleotides read TGTGCCAGCAGCGAGGGATTAGTAGTTAACACTGAAGCTTTCTTT. Looking up the rest from reference TRBV9 and TRBJ1-1 gives the full variable domain: DSGVTQTPKHLITATGQRVTLRCSPRSGDLSVYWYQQSLDQGLQFLIQYYNGEERAKGNILERFSAQQFPDLHSELNLSSLELGDSALYFCASSEGLVVNTEAFFGQGTRLTVV.

There are many counts of this clonotype. V gene TRBV5-1 combines with J gene TRBJ2-3, with TRBD2 matching 10 bases. V gave up 9 bases and J gave up 6 bases; unmatched junction bases: 13. CDR3 length: 15 residues. CDR1 is SGHRS and CDR2 is YFSETQ in the germline V gene. The CDR3 region is CATTSSGRARDTQYF. The CDR3 DNA is TGCGCCACCACGAGCAGCGGGAGGGCACGGGATACGCAGTATTTT.

The CDR3 sequence: CASSLGVWGSSYEQYF. Written as DNA, the CDR3 is TGTGCCAGCAGTTTAGGGGTTTGGGGGAGCTCCTACGAGCAGTACTTC. This chain uses TRBV27 with TRBJ2-7; perhaps D is TRBD1 or TRBD2 (5 bases each). The CDR3 spans 16 residues. Germline V CDR1 and CDR2: MNHEY, SMNVEV (reference sequence). V was shortened by 2 bases and J by 0 bases, with 14 bases between the two germline ends.

This clonotype occurred a few times. CDR3 DNA sequence: TGTGCCAGCAGCAGCCAGACGGGGCCCGGGGAGACCCAGTACTTC. It translates to CASSSQTGPGETQYF. The chain joins TRBV9 to TRBJ2-5; D possibly uses TRBD1 or TRBD2 (5 bases each). Deletions cut 4 bases from V and 5 bases from J, with 18 bases between. Per germline, CDR1 SGDLS and CDR2 YYNGEE. The CDR3 is 15 amino acids.

The V and J genes are TRBV12-3 or TRBV12-4 and TRBJ1-2; 8 positions agree with TRBD1. The CDR3 has 15 amino acids. V lost 5 bases and J lost 2; bases outside the gene matches: 7. The CDR3 region has the DNA TGTGCCAGCAGTGGAGATGACAGGGGCAACTATGGCTACACCTTC. Translated, it gives CASSGDDRGNYGYTF.

The rearrangement uses TRBV20-1 and TRBJ1-6; D call uncertain. Germline V gene lookup returns CDR1 DFQATT and CDR2 SNEGSKA (reference sequence). The CDR3 extends over 12 amino acids. CDR3 loop: CSRSKGNSPLHF. In DNA form, the CDR3 reads TGCAGCAGAAGTAAGGGTAATTCACCCCTCCACTTT.

V gene TRBV19 combines with J gene TRBJ2-1, with D perhaps matching TRBD1 (7 bases). Trimming cost V 9 bases and J 8 bases, with 17 bases left between them. Per germline, CDR1 LNHDA and CDR2 SQIVND (reference sequence). The CDR3 loop spans 13 amino acids. The chain's CDR3 is CASSLQGGHEQFF. The CDR3 DNA reads as TGTGCCAGCTCGCTCCAGGGGGGTCATGAGCAGTTCTTC. Complete variable domain (other parts from reference TRBV19 and TRBJ2-1): DGGITQSPKYLFRKEGQNVTLSCEQNLNHDAMYWYRQDPGQGLRLIYYSQIVNDFQKGDIAEGYSVSREKKESFPLTVTSAQKNPTAFYLCASSLQGGHEQFFGPGTRLTVL.

This clonotype has a handful of counts. This rearrangement joins TRBV27 to TRBJ2-7, with a weak D call TRBD2 (7 bases). V was pared by 2 bases and J by 5 bases, with 13 bases between. From germline, CDR1 is MNHEY and CDR2 SMNVEV (reference sequence). This CDR3 has 14 amino acids. CDR3 residues: CASSLRGGRDEQYF. Here the CDR3 DNA reads TGTGCCAGCAGTTTAAGGGGGGGGCGCGACGAGCAGTACTTC.

This clonotype was found a few times. The J gene is TRBJ2-3, the V gene TRBV5-1; 14 bases are shared with TRBD2. Trimming cost V 3 bases and J 1 base; bases outside gene matches: 7. Germline CDR1 reads SGHRS; CDR2 reads YFSETQ. This CDR3 contains 18 residues. CDR3: CASSSLGTSGSGTDTQYF. DNA for the CDR3: TGCGCCAGCAGCTCTCTCGGGACTAGCGGGAGTGGCACAGATACGCAGTATTTT.

The table lists this clonotype with a few counts. V usage is TRBV7-2 and J usage is TRBJ2-3, with 12 bases that match TRBD2. Per germline, CDR1 SGHTA and CDR2 FQGNSA. Trimming at V came to 1 base and at J to 3 bases, leaving 2 bases not matched to a gene. The CDR3 totals 16 residues. The CDR3 nucleotides read TGTGCCAGCAGCTTAGGACTAGCGGGAGAGACAGATACGCAGTATTTT. Its translation is CASSLGLAGETDTQYF.

The chain is built from TRBV7-2 and TRBJ1-4, with TRBD1 as a possible D gene (5 bases). Trimming left V 5 bases short and J 4 bases short, with 11 bases between. The CDR3 loop spans 14 amino acids. Germline CDR1 SGHTA, CDR2 FQGNSA. The CDR3 bases are TGTGCCAGCAGCGTGAGAGGGGATAATGAAAAACTGTTTTTT. The encoded protein is CASSVRGDNEKLFF.

The chain links TRBV4-1 to TRBJ2-2, with D possibly TRBD2 on 6 matching bases. Germline-derived CDR1 and CDR2 are MGHRA and YSYEKL. The V gene lost 0 bases and the J gene lost 6 bases, with 8 bases spanning the gap. This CDR3 has 14 amino acids. The CDR3 sequence is CASSQDGGPGELFF. DNA of the CDR3: TGCGCCAGCAGCCAAGACGGGGGTCCCGGGGAGCTGTTTTTT.

The genes are TRBV7-3 and TRBJ2-2; D may be TRBD1 or TRBD2 (5 bases each). V was clipped by 1 base and J by 7 bases, with 16 bases between them. This CDR3 is built from 16 residues. CDR1 and CDR2 from the germline V gene are SGHTA and FQGTGA. The CDR3 region has the DNA TGTGCCAGCAGCTTAAGCTCGGGGCCTACAGTCGGGGAGCTGTTTTTT. Protein: CASSLSSGPTVGELFF.

This clonotype was counted only a few times. The V call is TRBV7-3, the J call TRBJ2-1; TRBD2 is a possible D gene (5 bases). The CDR3 covers 14 residues. Trimming pared 2 bases from V and 5 bases from J, leaving 10 bases between. Germline V gene sequence: CDR1 SGHTA, CDR2 FQGTGA. CDR3 residues: CASSLSSSNNEQFF. The CDR3 nucleotides read TGTGCCAGCAGCTTATCTAGCAGTAACAATGAGCAGTTCTTC.